One sample yielded the 16 T cell receptor beta chains listed below, sequenced in a study of T-cell reconstitution after alpha-beta-depleted transplantation in children. Preparation of the TCRbeta library used unique molecular identifiers. TCRdb reanalysed the PCR reads using MiXCR and keeps one entry per CDR3 protein. The table has approximately 270,000 distinct CDR3 sequences, 9.5% to 10% seen once. Sequencing used PBMCs from the stem cell graft donor, obtained from the stem cell graft. Source of these receptors: a human donor who donated a stem cell graft to a child with SCID.

The sample holds a few counts of this clonotype. The J gene is TRBJ1-6, the V gene TRBV4-1; no firm D call. The CDR3 loop spans 17 amino acids. Germline loops: CDR1 MGHRA, CDR2 YSYEKL. Trimming removed 0 bases from V and 9 bases from J, with 18 bases in between. CDR3 region: CASSQDFAGLRVSPLHF. In DNA, the CDR3 is TGCGCCAGCAGCCAAGATTTCGCGGGCCTTCGGGTTTCACCCCTCCACTTT.

This clonotype was detected many times. This rearrangement joins TRBV7-9 to TRBJ2-1, with 10 bases matching TRBD1. This CDR3 spans 16 amino acids. V shed 4 bases and J 3 bases; nucleotides not matched to a gene: 6. In germline, CDR1 is SEHNR, CDR2 FQNEAQ (reference sequence). The CDR3 nucleotides read TGTGCCAGCAGCTCACCGGGACAGGGGTACTACAATGAGCAGTTCTTC. This sequence encodes CASSSPGQGYYNEQFF.

The table lists this clonotype with a few counts. This chain uses TRBV2 with TRBJ1-5; D may be TRBD1 (5 bases). V lost 2 bases and J 7 bases, leaving 12 bases between the germline ends. This CDR3 region has 14 residues. Germline V gives CDR1 SNHLY, CDR2 FYNNEI. CDR3 amino acids: CASSERGNGQPQHF. The CDR3 DNA is TGTGCCAGCAGTGAAAGGGGTAACGGACAGCCCCAGCATTTT.

This clonotype was seen more than once but under ten times. The rearrangement joins TRBV12-3 or TRBV12-4 to TRBJ2-7; D is unclear. The V end was cut by 7 bases, the J end by 0 bases, with 13 bases between. This CDR3 is built from 14 residues. CDR3: CASKDGINSYEQYF. DNA for the CDR3: TGTGCCAGCAAAGACGGAATAAACTCCTACGAGCAGTACTTC.

The chain couples TRBV4-1 to TRBJ2-7; 10 bases map to TRBD2. This CDR3 is 16 amino acids long. V lost 0 bases, J lost 2 bases, and 4 bases stayed unmatched. Germline V CDR1 and CDR2: MGHRA, YSYEKL. CDR3 sequence (DNA): TGCGCCAGCAGCCAAGATCGGAGCGGGGGGGCCTACGAGCAGTACTTC. Protein product: CASSQDRSGGAYEQYF.

This clonotype came up a few times. The V call is TRBV6-2 or TRBV6-3, the J call TRBJ2-7, with 8 bases lining up with TRBD2. V gave up 6 bases and J gave up 4 bases; unmatched junction bases: 5. The CDR3 extends over 13 amino acids. Germline assignment: CDR1 MNHEY and CDR2 SVGEGT. The CDR3 nucleotides are TGTGCCAGCAGAACGGCTAGCGGGTACGAGCAGTACTTC. Its protein product is CASRTASGYEQYF.

The rearrangement uses TRBV5-1 and TRBJ2-5; 9 bases are shared with TRBD1. The CDR3 is 15 amino acids. CDR1 and CDR2 from the germline V gene are SGHRS and YFSETQ. With 5 bases clipped from V and 5 bases from J, the junction kept 10 bases outside the gene matches. The CDR3 sequence: CASSAQGQGRETQYF. CDR3 sequence (DNA): TGCGCCAGCAGTGCCCAGGGACAGGGAAGGGAGACCCAGTACTTC.

This clonotype was counted ten times or more. The chain combines TRBV5-1 with TRBJ2-7; 10 nucleotides agree with TRBD1. Trimming cost V 0 bases and J 3 bases; bases outside gene matches: 3. Germline V lookup: CDR1 SGHRS, CDR2 YFSETQ. The CDR3 loop spans 15 amino acids. CDR3 bases: TGCGCCAGCAGCTTGGGGGGACAGGGGAACTACGAGCAGTACTTC. Protein sequence: CASSLGGQGNYEQYF.

In its sample, this clonotype was seen many times. This chain links TRBV7-7 with TRBJ2-2, with D maybe TRBD2 (6 bases). V lost 7 bases and J lost 6, with 12 bases in between. The germline V gene has CDR1 SSHAT and CDR2 FNYEAQ (reference sequence). This CDR3 contains 13 residues. The CDR3 reads CASTWRGSGELFF. CDR3 sequence (DNA): TGTGCCAGCACCTGGCGGGGATCCGGGGAGCTGTTTTTT. Supplemented by reference TRBV7-7 and TRBJ2-2, the full variable domain reads GAGVSQSPRYKVTKRGQDVTLRCDPISSHATLYWYQQALGQGPEFLTYFNYEAQPDKSGLPSDRFSAERPEGSISTLTIQRTEQRDSAMYRCASTWRGSGELFFGEGSRLTVL.

V is TRBV7-9 and J is TRBJ2-7, with D unclear. The CDR3 spans 16 residues. From germline, CDR1 is SEHNR and CDR2 FQNEAQ (reference sequence). V was clipped by 5 bases and J by 2 bases, with 19 bases between them. The CDR3 DNA sequence: TGTGCCAGCAGCGGGTACACCGGGCCAACCCCCTACGAGCAGTACTTC. Amino acid sequence: CASSGYTGPTPYEQYF. The whole variable domain, remainder taken from reference TRBV7-9 and TRBJ2-7, is DTGVSQNPRHKITKRGQNVTFRCDPISEHNRLYWYRQTLGQGPEFLTYFQNEAQLEKSRLLSDRFSAERPKGSFSTLEIQRTEQGDSAMYLCASSGYTGPTPYEQYFGPGTRLTVT.

This clonotype was counted a few times. This rearrangement joins TRBV6-6 to TRBJ1-1; no reliable D call. The V end was cut by 4 bases, the J end by 5 bases, with 8 bases between. Germline CDR1 is MNHNY and CDR2 is SVGAGI (reference sequence). The CDR3 totals 12 residues. CDR3 nucleotides: TGTGCCAGCAGTTCTGGACCAACTGAAGCTTTCTTT. As protein: CASSSGPTEAFF.

V gene TRBV5-1 combines with J gene TRBJ2-3; D remains unclear. CDR1 is SGHRS, CDR2 YFSETQ, per germline. The V end lost 0 bases, the J end lost 2 bases, and 10 bases lay between the germline ends. The CDR3 runs 15 residues. The CDR3 DNA is TGCGCCAGCAGCTTGGGGATTGGCAACACAGATACGCAGTATTTT. Translated, it gives CASSLGIGNTDTQYF.

The chain has TRBV7-3 and TRBJ2-2; TRBD2 matches at 7 bases. The CDR3 covers 17 residues. Germline V gene data show CDR1 as SGHTA and CDR2 as FQGTGA. The trim removed 3 bases at V and 5 bases at J, leaving 12 bases unmatched. The CDR3 DNA is TGTGCCAGCAGCTTCGGGACGGGAGGAGCGGTTACCGGGGAGCTGTTTTTT. Its translation is CASSFGTGGAVTGELFF.

The rearrangement joins TRBV9 to TRBJ2-7; D not certain. The germline V gene encodes CDR1 SGDLS and CDR2 YYNGEE. Trimming cost V 4 bases and J 1 base, with 12 bases left between them. This CDR3 has 14 residues. CDR3: CASSPHGRSYEQYF. The CDR3, as DNA: TGTGCCAGCAGCCCTCACGGACGTTCCTACGAGCAGTACTTC.

The rearrangement links TRBV5-1 to TRBJ1-1; D gene uncertain. Germline V gives CDR1 SGHRS, CDR2 YFSETQ. The germline V and J ends were trimmed by 5 bases and 2 bases, with 13 bases remaining between them. The CDR3 is made up of 14 amino acids. CDR3 amino acids: CASRPGLANTEAFF. The CDR3 region has the DNA TGCGCCAGCAGACCCGGACTGGCTAACACTGAAGCTTTCTTT.

This chain links TRBV12-3 or TRBV12-4 with TRBJ1-2; D is ambiguous. The V and J ends lost 6 bases and 6 bases respectively, with 14 bases between them. This CDR3 comprises 13 residues. In DNA, the CDR3 is TGTGCCAGCAGCCCCTCGACATGGGATGGCTACACCTTC. Translating it yields CASSPSTWDGYTF.